This entry concerns a single T cell receptor beta chain. This sample is drawn from a study of T cell clones after liver transplantation. Background on the study: TCRbeta sequencing after a pre-transplant mixed lymphocyte reaction identified graft-donor-reactive clones, later tracked in post-transplant blood. Subjects received no induction therapy and standard immunosuppression until randomization at 12-24 months post-transplant.

Produced via immunoSEQ multiplex PCR; TCRdb's table is partial and in-frame only. The sample holds nearly 15,000 clones, approximately 91% seen once. This CDR3 is 15 amino acids long. V dropped 2 bases and J dropped 2 bases, with 10 bases sitting between them. CDR1 is MNHNS, CDR2 SASEGT, per germline. The clonotype was recovered from a human donor who received a liver transplant. The chain is built from TRBV6-1 and TRBJ2-1; D is uncertain. This specimen was CD8+ T cells from blood, taken before liver transplant. The chain's CDR3 is CASSESERAYNEQFF. In DNA, the CDR3 is TGTGCCAGCAGTGAATCAGAACGCGCCTACAATGAGCAGTTCTTC.